This T cell receptor (beta chain) is from a study of beta chain features in type 1 diabetes (dated 2018 in TCRdb). Some background on the complete study: Mean age, gender distribution, total cell number and subset yield were not different between patients and healthy donors. A total of under 120,000,000 sorted cells were examined across all samples, and RNA yield correlated strongly with the number of cells per subset. The study compared the TCRB repertoires of sorted circulating CD4+ T cell subsets in recently diagnosed type 1 diabetes patients with those in matched healthy donors. Naive and central memory subsets were obtained from all 28 donors, but regulatory and stem cell-like memory subsets were isolated from only 8 patients and roughly eight healthy donors.

From each donor, a single peripheral blood sample of approximately 0.11 L on average was drawn into heparinised tubes. A BD FACSAria II and a panel including CD45RO, CCR7, CD25, CD127, CD95 and CD27 were used to sort naive, central memory, regulatory and stem cell-like memory CD4+ T cells. Every sorted population had a purity above 98%. Right away, PBMCs were isolated by Lymphoprep density gradient centrifugation and were stained directly, with no culture step. So that batch effects would be minimized, each experiment stained and sorted samples in pairs, pairing one healthy donor with one patient. On this clone: It lacks a known antigen. The record has no base qualities; no much larger clone is one base away.

The entire amount of isolated RNA was reverse transcribed using the High Capacity cDNA Reverse Transcription Kit, so the sequenced TCRB transcripts were expressed ones. Naive, central memory and regulatory T cell samples underwent deep immunoSEQ sequencing, averaging roughly 3.3 million total reads per sample. Sorted cells were lysed in RLT buffer and RNA was extracted with DNase-treated RNeasy Micro or Mini kits, depending on cell number. To prevent cross-contamination, each cell subset was processed individually, whereas patient and healthy donor samples were processed jointly. TCRB sequences were amplified from cDNA with the immunoSEQ multiplex PCR, producing 87-bp fragments spanning the CDR3 region. Amplicons were sequenced on the Illumina HiSeq platform. The published analysis was carried out like this. Synthetic template baselines were used to correct PCR bias computationally, reads within Hamming distance 2 were collapsed, and singletons that could not be merged were discarded. Reads were aligned against IMGT to assign V, D and J genes, CDR3 length and insertions or deletions at six rearrangement sites. Within each subset, clonotype counts were normalized to sorted cell number, after which true diversity and Gini coefficients were computed with the tcR R package. Repertoire sharing was quantified using the overlap coefficient calculated on TCRB nucleotide sequences. Out-of-frame TCRB sequences from naive cells were analyzed to stand in for the pre-selection repertoire. Sourced from immuneACCESS, this table was stored by TCRdb with only in-frame sequences that have V and J called. A share of the clones is absent; for the studies checked, an unresolved V gene accounts for under half, and the remainder has no known explanation. V and J calls and clone size are those listed in that table; D and trimming were worked out from the DNA. The table for this sample lists hundreds of thousands of clones; more than 11% of them were counted only once. The leading ten clones occupy 0.035% to 0.045% of the sample.

The research as a whole found: Fewer insertions and more nucleotide deletions at VDJ recombination sites were observed in patients with type 1 diabetes, implying thymic rearrangement abnormalities. Because cDNA was sequenced instead of genomic DNA, activated cells with high expression could be over-represented, although the groups did not differ in activation or CD3 levels. PCR might favor shorter templates, but patient and control samples were amplified and corrected together, so any skew would affect both groups equally. The naive, central memory and regulatory TCRB repertoires appeared to resemble one another more closely among patients than among healthy donors. Because small numbers of individuals were included in the HLA sub-analyses, any influence of HLA type on TCRB rearrangement was left unresolved. Type 1 diabetes patients showed a moderate but significant shortening of TCRB CDR3 length in all four CD4+ subsets.

V and J are truncated by 2 bases and 1 base respectively, leaving an intervening sequence of 13 bases. The germline V gene encodes CDR1 SGDLS and CDR2 YYNGEE. The CDR3 has 15 amino acids, counting the end cysteine and phenylalanine. The retained sequence is limited to the CDR3, 45 bases, with the frame set at the first base. The chain uses TRBV9 and TRBJ2-7; the D gene is possibly TRBD1, with 6 bases matching. Sequenced sample: naive CD4+ T cells from blood. Per the publication, the cell subset or site label means: true naive CD4+ T cells. The sequence derives from a man aged 25 to 45 in good health. In nucleotide form, the sequence is TGTGCCAGCAGCGTTTCCTGGGGGCCTTCCTACGAGCAGTACTTC. Its protein is CASSVSWGPSYEQYF.